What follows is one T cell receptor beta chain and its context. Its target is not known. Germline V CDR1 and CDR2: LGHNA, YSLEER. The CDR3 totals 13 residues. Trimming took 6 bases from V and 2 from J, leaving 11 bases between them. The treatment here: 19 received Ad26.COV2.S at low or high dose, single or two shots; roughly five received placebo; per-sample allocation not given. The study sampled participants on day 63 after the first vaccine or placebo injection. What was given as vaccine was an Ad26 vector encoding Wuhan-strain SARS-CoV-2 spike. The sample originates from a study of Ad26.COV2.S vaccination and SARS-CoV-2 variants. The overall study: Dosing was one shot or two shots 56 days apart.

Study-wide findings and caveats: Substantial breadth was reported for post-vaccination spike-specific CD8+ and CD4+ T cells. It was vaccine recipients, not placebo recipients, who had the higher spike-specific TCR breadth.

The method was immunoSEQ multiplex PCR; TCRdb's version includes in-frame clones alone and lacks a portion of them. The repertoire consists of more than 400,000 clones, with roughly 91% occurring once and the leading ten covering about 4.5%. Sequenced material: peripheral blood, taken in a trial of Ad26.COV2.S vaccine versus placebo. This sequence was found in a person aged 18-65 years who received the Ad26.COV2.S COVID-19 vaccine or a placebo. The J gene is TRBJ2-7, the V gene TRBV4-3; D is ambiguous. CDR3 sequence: CASSPGLAYEQYF. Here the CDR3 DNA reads TGCGCCAGCAGTCCCGGGCTCGCCTACGAGCAGTACTTC.